This passage covers 30 T cell receptor beta chains from one sample sequenced in a study of cytomegalovirus exposure and HLA in healthy donors. PCR involved 60 Vbeta and 13 Jbeta primers. Sequenced by immunoSEQ multiplex PCR; TCRdb stores in-frame clones only, minus some. The sample includes 150,000 to 200,000 clones, around 85% of them seen just once. Sequenced sample: PBMCs. The source of these receptors is a man between 50 and 59 years old in good health and CMV-seropositive.

This chain uses TRBV9 with TRBJ2-5; 9 nucleotides line up with TRBD1. Germline V CDR1 and CDR2: SGDLS, YYNGEE. This CDR3 has 16 residues. V was pared by 4 bases and J by 4 bases, with 11 bases of the junction left unmatched. The CDR3 nucleotides read TGTGCCAGCAGCTCCCAGCGGGACAGGGTAGGAGAGACCCAGTACTTC. Amino acid sequence: CASSSQRDRVGETQYF.

This clone was picked up one time. The chain is built from TRBV7-3 and TRBJ2-5; 9 nucleotides line up with TRBD1. V lost 9 bases and J lost 5; bases outside the gene matches: 10. CDR1 is SGHTA and CDR2 is FQGTGA in the germline V gene. This CDR3 has 14 residues. DNA of the CDR3: TGTGCCAGTGCAGAGGACAGGGGATCGGAGACCCAGTACTTC. Its protein product is CASAEDRGSETQYF.

This chain uses TRBV2 with TRBJ1-3; weak D call: TRBD1 (5 bases). The ends were cut back, 6 bases at V and 4 bases at J, with 10 bases in the middle. CDR1 is SNHLY, CDR2 FYNNEI, per germline. The CDR3 totals 13 residues. CDR3 sequence (DNA): TGTGCCAGCAGAAGGACAACCGGAAACACCATATATTTT. This sequence encodes CASRRTTGNTIYF.

In DNA form, the CDR3 reads TGCGCCAGCAGTCGGGCAGGGGCAAGGTACGAGCAGTACTTC. Translation: CASSRAGARYEQYF. V usage is TRBV10-1 and J usage is TRBJ2-7; possibly TRBD1 for D (6 bases). V was cut by 5 bases and J by 4 bases, with 15 bases left in between. The V gene's germline CDR1 is WNHNN and CDR2 SYGVQD (reference sequence). The CDR3 totals 14 residues.

The chain links TRBV7-9 to TRBJ2-5, with TRBD1 as a possible D gene (6 bases). Germline values: CDR1 SEHNR, CDR2 FQNEAQ (reference sequence). Trimming took off 3 bases at V and 2 bases at J, with 10 bases between the two ends. The CDR3 runs to 14 residues. DNA for the CDR3: TGTGCCAGCAGCTTTCTGACAGGTCAAGAGACCCAGTACTTC. Translated, it gives CASSFLTGQETQYF.

This clone was picked up one time. The chain couples TRBV6-5 to TRBJ2-7, with a possible D match to TRBD1 (7 bases). The germline CDR1 and CDR2 sequences are MNHEY and SVGAGI. The CDR3 covers 15 residues. V lost 9 bases and J 2 bases, leaving 20 bases between the germline ends. The CDR3 region is CASSGGRRPTYEQYF. In nucleotides, the CDR3 is TGTGCCAGTTCAGGGGGGCGGAGACCCACCTACGAGCAGTACTTC.

The chain joins TRBV5-1 to TRBJ1-4; 7 bases align to TRBD1. There are 14 residues in the CDR3. V trimming: 3 bases; J trimming: 7 bases; junction bases outside the gene matches: 6. From germline, CDR1 is SGHRS and CDR2 YFSETQ. CDR3 sequence: CASSSGTASEKLFF. CDR3 nucleotides: TGCGCCAGCAGCTCCGGGACAGCCAGTGAAAAACTGTTTTTT. Combining the CDR3 with reference TRBV5-1 and TRBJ1-4 gives the whole variable domain KAGVTQTPRYLIKTRGQQVTLSCSPISGHRSVSWYQQTPGQGLQFLFEYFSETQRNKGNFPGRFSGRQFSNSRSEMNVSTLELGDSALYLCASSSGTASEKLFFGSGTQLSVL.

This clone was detected only a few times. J is TRBJ1-2 and V is TRBV18; 8 bases agree with TRBD1. V trimming: 3 bases; J trimming: 7 bases; junction bases outside the gene matches: 10. CDR3 length: 15 residues. Germline V gives CDR1 KGHSH, CDR2 LQKENI. The CDR3 region is CASSPPGTGWLGYTF. The CDR3 nucleotides read TGTGCCAGCTCACCTCCCGGGACAGGTTGGCTTGGCTACACCTTC.

V and J are TRBV18 and TRBJ2-5; D ambiguous. Germline-derived CDR1 and CDR2 are KGHSH and LQKENI. Trimming took 0 bases from V and 5 from J, leaving 4 bases between them. This CDR3 contains 12 residues. CDR3 sequence (DNA): TGTGCCAGCTCACCACCTCTGGAGACCCAGTACTTC. The encoded protein is CASSPPLETQYF.

The rearrangement uses TRBV6-1 and TRBJ1-2, with a possible D match to TRBD1 (6 bases). The germline V and J ends were trimmed by 10 bases and 4 bases, with 16 bases remaining between them. The length of the CDR3 is 13 residues. Germline CDR1 is MNHNS and CDR2 is SASEGT. CDR3 coding DNA: TGTGCCACGCAGACAGGCGTAGTCTATGGCTACACCTTC. This encodes CATQTGVVYGYTF.

The chain joins TRBV7-9 to TRBJ2-5, with a tentative D call TRBD1 (5 bases). The V gene's germline CDR1 is SEHNR and CDR2 FQNEAQ (reference sequence). Trimming took off 0 bases at V and 4 bases at J, with 12 bases between the two ends. This CDR3 has 15 amino acids. In DNA form, the CDR3 reads TGTGCCAGCAGCTTAGCGTTGCAAGGGGTAGAGACCCAGTACTTC. Translating gives CASSLALQGVETQYF. The full variable domain, with the rest looked up from reference TRBV7-9 and TRBJ2-5, is DTGVSQNPRHKITKRGQNVTFRCDPISEHNRLYWYRQTLGQGPEFLTYFQNEAQLEKSRLLSDRFSAERPKGSFSTLEIQRTEQGDSAMYLCASSLALQGVETQYFGPGTRLLVL.

The gene calls are TRBV30 and TRBJ1-5; weak D call: TRBD1 (6 bases). The CDR3 covers 15 residues. Germline V gives CDR1 GTSNPN, CDR2 SVGIG (reference sequence). Between the trimmed V and J ends, which lost 5 bases and 2 bases, there was a span of 16 bases. CDR3 sequence (DNA): TGTGCCTGGGCTTTCCAGGACAGTCGCAATCAGCCCCAGCATTTT. Its translation is CAWAFQDSRNQPQHF.

A remark on this clone: Within the sample, other DNA sequences also encode this same CDR3. V and J are TRBV5-1 and TRBJ2-2; 7 bases align to TRBD2. V lost 2 bases to trimming and J lost 6 bases; unmatched junction nucleotides: 4. The germline V gene encodes CDR1 SGHRS and CDR2 YFSETQ. This CDR3 is 14 amino acids long. The CDR3 DNA reads as TGCGCCAGCAGCTTAGAAACTAGCGCCGGGGAGCTGTTTTTT. Residues: CASSLETSAGELFF.

This clone occurred once. The CDR3 nucleotides read TGTGCCAGCAGTGACCGGGGGGGCGCCCATGATGGCTACACCTTC. Its translation is CASSDRGGAHDGYTF. This chain links TRBV6-4 with TRBJ1-2; tentatively, D is TRBD1 (6 bases). From germline, CDR1 is MRHNA and CDR2 SNTAGT. With 2 bases removed from V and 6 bases from J, the gap between germline ends came to 16 bases. The CDR3 runs 15 residues.

This sequence joins TRBV30 and TRBJ2-7; TRBD1 matches 7 bases. V trimming: 3 bases; J trimming: 3 bases; junction bases outside the gene matches: 8. The CDR3 extends over 14 amino acids. Germline CDR1 GTSNPN, CDR2 SVGIG (reference sequence). CDR3 sequence (DNA): TGTGCCTGGAGGATGACAGGGCTCTTCTACGAGCAGTACTTC. Residues: CAWRMTGLFYEQYF.

The J gene is TRBJ1-4, the V gene TRBV7-8; no clear D gene. This CDR3 comprises 14 residues. The V and J ends lost 5 bases and 8 bases respectively, with 15 bases between them. The germline V gene encodes CDR1 SGHVS and CDR2 FQNEAQ. CDR3 in DNA: TGTGCCAGCAGCCGATACGGGGTGCAAGAAAAACTGTTTTTT. Encoded protein: CASSRYGVQEKLFF.

This clone has only a few counts. The chain carries TRBV20-1 and TRBJ2-5; D ambiguous. The CDR3 runs to 11 residues. Germline V gene sequence: CDR1 DFQATT, CDR2 SNEGSKA (reference sequence). V lost 7 bases and J 4 bases, leaving 10 bases between the germline ends. CDR3 protein: CSGTPRETQYF. Written as DNA, the CDR3 is TGCAGTGGAACCCCCAGAGAGACCCAGTACTTC.

The chain is built from TRBV7-2 and TRBJ1-5; D might be TRBD1 (6 bases). Germline V gene data show CDR1 as SGHTA and CDR2 as FQGNSA. V was trimmed by 1 base and J by 2 bases, leaving 12 bases between them. CDR3 length: 16 amino acids. CDR3 sequence (DNA): TGTGCCAGCAGCTTAGTGGGGGGGGCGGGCAATCAGCCCCAGCATTTT. This gives the protein CASSLVGGAGNQPQHF.

J is TRBJ2-2 and V is TRBV13; 9 nucleotides agree with TRBD2. This CDR3 spans 15 amino acids. Looked up from germline, CDR1 is PRHDT and CDR2 is FYEKMQ (reference sequence). V was pared by 2 bases and J by 7 bases, with 5 bases of the junction left unmatched. The CDR3 region is CASSLPAGGHGELFF. CDR3 in DNA: TGTGCCAGCAGCTTACCAGCGGGGGGTCACGGGGAGCTGTTTTTT.

V gene TRBV6-5 combines with J gene TRBJ2-4; D unresolved. This CDR3 region has 14 residues. Trimming left V 5 bases short and J 6 bases short, with 14 bases between. CDR1 and CDR2 from the germline V gene are MNHEY and SVGAGI. CDR3 protein: CASSESINSNIQYF. CDR3 bases: TGTGCCAGCAGTGAATCTATTAACTCAAACATTCAGTACTTC.

Remarks on this clone: This sample includes further DNA sequences coding for the same CDR3. The gene calls are TRBV2 and TRBJ2-5, with D tentatively TRBD2 (6 bases). CDR3 length equals 12 residues. Trimming removed 6 bases from V and 5 bases from J, with 10 bases in between. Germline V CDR1 and CDR2: SNHLY, FYNNEI. CDR3 region: CASRSSGETQYF. The CDR3 DNA reads TGTGCCAGCAGGTCCAGCGGGGAGACCCAGTACTTC.

Details on this clone: Different DNA sequences within this sample yield the same CDR3. CDR3 sequence reads: CASSLGSGGETQYF. The CDR3 nucleotides are TGTGCCAGCAGCTTGGGGAGCGGGGGGGAGACCCAGTACTTC. This chain uses TRBV7-2 with TRBJ2-5; TRBD2 aligns across 9 bases. The V segment lost 3 bases and the J segment 5 bases; nucleotides outside the gene matches: 4. The CDR3 is 14 residues long. Germline V gene sequence: CDR1 SGHTA, CDR2 FQGNSA.

The sample holds a few counts of this clone. The CDR3 loop reads CATLGQSGYAVNQPQHF. Written as DNA, the CDR3 is TGTGCTACCTTGGGGCAGAGTGGGTATGCAGTCAATCAGCCCCAGCATTTT. The chain joins TRBV28 to TRBJ1-5; D is possibly TRBD1 (5 bases). The CDR3 length is 17 residues. CDR1 is MDHEN and CDR2 is SYDVKM in the germline V gene.

This clone is a singleton in its sample. The chain combines TRBV27 with TRBJ1-5, with TRBD1 identical over 8 bases. The V and J ends lost 2 bases and 1 base, in that order; junction bases with no gene match: 4. The CDR3 has 16 residues. Germline loops: CDR1 MNHEY, CDR2 SMNVEV (reference sequence). As DNA, the CDR3 is TGTGCCAGCAGTTTAGCAGGGGGCATCAGCAATCAGCCCCAGCATTTT. Translation gives CASSLAGGISNQPQHF.

The V call is TRBV12-5, the J call TRBJ2-1; 13 nucleotides line up with TRBD2. The CDR3 loop spans 16 amino acids. Unmatched junction bases numbered 9, after V lost 7 bases and J lost 6 bases. The V gene's germline CDR1 is LGHNT and CDR2 FRNRAP. The CDR3 sequence is CASAPRGTSGINEQFF. CDR3 coding DNA: TGTGCTAGTGCCCCCAGGGGGACTAGCGGGATCAATGAGCAGTTCTTC.

In this sample, this clone turned up a few times. The CDR3 region is CASSYGLNTEAFF. In DNA form, the CDR3 reads TGTGCCAGCAGTTATGGCCTGAACACTGAAGCTTTCTTT. The V and J genes are TRBV2 and TRBJ1-1; no clear D. V was clipped by 5 bases and J by 0 bases, with 7 bases between them. Germline V lookup: CDR1 SNHLY, CDR2 FYNNEI. This CDR3 contains 13 residues. The variable domain in full, with the rest retrieved from reference TRBV2 and TRBJ1-1, is EPEVTQTPSHQVTQMGQEVILRCVPISNHLYFYWYRQILGQKVEFLVSFYNNEISEKSEIFDDQFSVERPDGSNFTLKIRSTKLEDSAMYFCASSYGLNTEAFFGQGTRLTVV.

The chain recombines TRBV18 with TRBJ1-1; D is uncertain. Germline CDR1 is KGHSH and CDR2 is LQKENI. Trimming took 8 bases from V and 0 from J, leaving 13 bases between them. The CDR3 extends over 14 amino acids. The CDR3 DNA reads as TGTGCCAGCCCGCAGACTTCCATGAACACTGAAGCTTTCTTT. It translates to CASPQTSMNTEAFF. Full variable domain (outside the CDR3, taken from reference TRBV18 and TRBJ1-1): NAGVMQNPRHLVRRRGQEARLRCSPMKGHSHVYWYRQLPEEGLKFMVYLQKENIIDESGMPKERFSAEFPKEGPSILRIQQVVRGDSAAYFCASPQTSMNTEAFFGQGTRLTVV.

The chain combines TRBV7-9 with TRBJ2-7; D gene uncertain. In germline, CDR1 is SEHNR, CDR2 FQNEAQ (reference sequence). The CDR3 covers 13 residues. The V end was cut by 1 base, the J end by 9 bases, with 13 bases between. This CDR3 is CASSLGATQAQYF. In nucleotides, the CDR3 is TGTGCCAGCAGCTTAGGGGCAACCCAGGCGCAGTACTTC.

In its sample, this clone was seen once. The chain uses TRBV5-1 and TRBJ1-6; perhaps TRBD1 as D (5 bases). Germline V CDR1 and CDR2: SGHRS, YFSETQ. This CDR3 has 17 amino acids. The ends were cut back, 0 bases at V and 2 bases at J, with 12 bases in the middle. The CDR3 loop reads CASSLAEGATYNSPLHF. The DNA of the CDR3 is TGCGCCAGCAGCTTGGCCGAAGGGGCCACCTATAATTCACCCCTCCACTTT.

This chain connects TRBV6-1 to TRBJ1-2, with TRBD1 matching over 7 bases. The CDR3 has 14 amino acids. Per the germline V gene, CDR1 is MNHNS and CDR2 is SASEGT. With 6 bases clipped from V and 3 bases from J, the junction kept 7 bases outside the gene matches. The CDR3 DNA sequence: TGTGCCAGCAGGGAAAGAGGACAGGACTATGGCTACACCTTC. It translates to CASRERGQDYGYTF.